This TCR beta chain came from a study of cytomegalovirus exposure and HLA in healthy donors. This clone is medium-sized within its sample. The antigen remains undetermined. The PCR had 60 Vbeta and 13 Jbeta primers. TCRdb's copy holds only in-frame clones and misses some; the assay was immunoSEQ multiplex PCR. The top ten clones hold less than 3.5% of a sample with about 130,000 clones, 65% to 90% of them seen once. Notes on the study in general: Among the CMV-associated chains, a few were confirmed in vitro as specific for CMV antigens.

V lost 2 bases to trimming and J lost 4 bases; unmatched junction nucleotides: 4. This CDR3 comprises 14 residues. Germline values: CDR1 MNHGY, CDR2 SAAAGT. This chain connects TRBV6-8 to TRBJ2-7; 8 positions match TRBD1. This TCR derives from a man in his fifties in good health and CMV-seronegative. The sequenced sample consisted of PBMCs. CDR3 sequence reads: CASSYGQGFYEQYF. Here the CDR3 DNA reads TGTGCCAGCAGTTACGGACAGGGTTTTTACGAGCAGTACTTC.